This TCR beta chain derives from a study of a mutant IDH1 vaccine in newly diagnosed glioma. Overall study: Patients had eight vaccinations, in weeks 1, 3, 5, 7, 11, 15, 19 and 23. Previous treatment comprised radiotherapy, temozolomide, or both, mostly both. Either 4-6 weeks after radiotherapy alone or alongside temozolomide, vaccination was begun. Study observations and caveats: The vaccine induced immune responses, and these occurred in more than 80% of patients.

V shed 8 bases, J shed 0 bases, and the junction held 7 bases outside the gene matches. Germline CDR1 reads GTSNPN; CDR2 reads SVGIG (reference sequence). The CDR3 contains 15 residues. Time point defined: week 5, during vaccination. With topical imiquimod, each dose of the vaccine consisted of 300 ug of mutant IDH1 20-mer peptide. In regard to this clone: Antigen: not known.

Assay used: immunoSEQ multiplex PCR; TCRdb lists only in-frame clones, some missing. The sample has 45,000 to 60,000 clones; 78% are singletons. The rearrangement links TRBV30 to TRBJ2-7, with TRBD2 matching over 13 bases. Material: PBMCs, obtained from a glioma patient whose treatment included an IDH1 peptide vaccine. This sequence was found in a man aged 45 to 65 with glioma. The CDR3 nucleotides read TGTGCCCGGACTAGCGGGGGCCTCAGCTCCTACGAGCAGTACTTC. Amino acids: CARTSGGLSSYEQYF.